Included here is one TCR beta chain sequence, with context. Its antigen is undetermined. Trimming cost V 4 bases and J 1 base; bases outside gene matches: 9. The CDR3 totals 16 residues. Germline CDR1 SGDLS, CDR2 YYNGEE. This sample was taken from a study of T cell responses to AZD1222 COVID-19 vaccine. Notes on the study in general: At 160-218 and 743-854, vaccine-associated CD4 TCRs were dominant, and they spanned spike. Clonal diversity was possibly underestimated, and the donors were mostly white British, with more females. Unmutated regions of variants are reportedly targeted by nearly half of spike-specific TCRs.

This table comes from immunoSEQ multiplex PCR, and its TCRdb copy is limited to in-frame clones, with some not included. The table shows 120,000 to 150,000 clones, with around 90% occurring only once. Sequencing was performed on peripheral blood, taken 28 days after the second AZD1222 dose. V gene TRBV9 combines with J gene TRBJ1-2; TRBD1 matches 8 bases. This receptor was obtained from an adult who received the AZD1222 COVID-19 vaccine. CDR3: CASSPGQGTGNYGYTF. DNA for the CDR3: TGTGCCAGCAGCCCTGGACAGGGAACGGGTAACTATGGCTACACCTTC. Using reference TRBV9 and TRBJ1-2 for the parts outside the CDR3, the full variable domain is DSGVTQTPKHLITATGQRVTLRCSPRSGDLSVYWYQQSLDQGLQFLIQYYNGEERAKGNILERFSAQQFPDLHSELNLSSLELGDSALYFCASSPGQGTGNYGYTFGSGTRLTVV.